Presented here are 22 T cell receptor beta chains from one specimen sequenced in a study of cytomegalovirus exposure and HLA in healthy donors. Primers included in the PCR were 60 Vbeta and 13 Jbeta primers. Measured with immunoSEQ multiplex PCR; TCRdb has only the in-frame clones, and not every one. Of about 98,000 clones listed, over 65% were seen once; the top ten hold less than 2%. Sequencing was carried out using PBMCs. All receptors derive from a male donor in good health and CMV-seronegative.

The genes are TRBV9 and TRBJ2-1; TRBD2 matches at 15 bases. Germline V gene data show CDR1 as SGDLS and CDR2 as YYNGEE. The junction had 6 bases not matched to a gene; V was cut back by 4 bases and J by 4 bases. The CDR3 loop spans 17 amino acids. The CDR3: CASSLRTSGRDYNEQFF. The CDR3 bases are TGTGCCAGCAGCCTCCGGACTAGCGGGAGGGATTACAATGAGCAGTTCTTC.

The table lists this clone with a few counts. The chain couples TRBV28 to TRBJ2-1; tentatively, D is TRBD2 (5 bases). The germline gives CDR1 MDHEN, CDR2 SYDVKM. Between the trimmed V and J ends, which lost 6 bases and 5 bases, there was a span of 8 bases. This CDR3 comprises 12 residues. In DNA form, the CDR3 reads TGTGCCAGCAGCCGGGGAAACAATGAGCAGTTCTTC. It is translated as CASSRGNNEQFF.

V gene TRBV19 combines with J gene TRBJ2-3; no reliable D call. CDR3 size: 14 residues. V was cut by 4 bases and J by 0 bases, with 8 bases left in between. CDR1 is LNHDA and CDR2 is SQIVND in the germline V gene (reference sequence). The CDR3 bases are TGTGCCAGTAGTAGTCAGGTCAGCACAGATACGCAGTATTTT. Amino acid sequence: CASSSQVSTDTQYF.

This clone occurred a few times. The genes are TRBV4-1 and TRBJ2-2; TRBD2 aligns across 13 bases. The CDR3 covers 16 residues. V shed 4 bases and J 4 bases; nucleotides not matched to a gene: 3. Germline CDR1 and CDR2: MGHRA and YSYEKL. CDR3 bases: TGCGCCAGCAGCCTTGGACTAGCGGGAGTCACCGGGGAGCTGTTTTTT. Encoded protein: CASSLGLAGVTGELFF.

The rearrangement links TRBV6-5 to TRBJ2-7; 7 nucleotides agree with TRBD1. V trimming: 0 bases; J trimming: 1 base; junction bases outside the gene matches: 3. CDR3 length: 15 residues. The germline CDR1 and CDR2 sequences are MNHEY and SVGAGI. The CDR3 DNA reads TGTGCCAGCAGTTACTCAGGGGGCGCTTCCTACGAGCAGTACTTC. It translates to CASSYSGGASYEQYF.

The chain recombines TRBV10-3 with TRBJ1-5; D might be TRBD1 (5 bases). This CDR3 region has 14 residues. V was pared by 6 bases and J by 3 bases, with 12 bases between. CDR1 and CDR2 from the germline V gene are ENHRY and SYGVKD. The CDR3 DNA is TGTGCCATCAGCGAAGGGGCAGACAATCAGCCCCAGCATTTT. Translation gives CAISEGADNQPQHF.

The chain links TRBV5-1 to TRBJ2-7, with D perhaps matching TRBD2 (7 bases). The ends were cut back, 3 bases at V and 2 bases at J, with 12 bases in the middle. The germline V gene encodes CDR1 SGHRS and CDR2 YFSETQ. The length of the CDR3 is 14 residues. CDR3 region: CASSSTGGPYEQYF. As DNA, the CDR3 is TGCGCCAGCAGCTCGACGGGGGGCCCCTACGAGCAGTACTTC.

The rearrangement uses TRBV9 and TRBJ2-3, with D hard to call. Trimming pared 1 base from V and 1 base from J, leaving 7 bases between. The CDR3 is 14 residues long. CDR1 SGDLS and CDR2 YYNGEE come from the germline V gene. DNA for the CDR3: TGTGCCAGCAGCGTAACCACGGGCACAGATACGCAGTATTTT. Amino acid sequence: CASSVTTGTDTQYF.

The chain joins TRBV28 to TRBJ2-7, with D tentatively TRBD1 (6 bases). CDR1 is MDHEN and CDR2 is SYDVKM in the germline V gene. This CDR3 is built from 14 residues. V lost 6 bases and J 1 base, leaving 13 bases between the germline ends. In nucleotides, the CDR3 is TGTGCCAGCAGAACGACAGGCTATTCCTACGAGCAGTACTTC. Translated, it gives CASRTTGYSYEQYF.

The chain carries TRBV9 and TRBJ2-1, with 9 positions matching TRBD1. The CDR3 extends over 14 amino acids. Germline V gives CDR1 SGDLS, CDR2 YYNGEE. Losses at the gene ends were 4 bases for V and 9 bases for J; bases not matched to a gene: 8. The CDR3 DNA reads TGTGCCAGCAGCTCCTGGACAGGGGCCCGTGAGCAGTTCTTC. Encoded protein: CASSSWTGAREQFF. Full variable domain (rest looked up from reference TRBV9 and TRBJ2-1): DSGVTQTPKHLITATGQRVTLRCSPRSGDLSVYWYQQSLDQGLQFLIQYYNGEERAKGNILERFSAQQFPDLHSELNLSSLELGDSALYFCASSSWTGAREQFFGPGTRLTVL.

The V gene is TRBV7-3, the J gene TRBJ2-5, with 7 bases matching TRBD2. V lost 6 bases, J lost 5 bases, and 12 bases stayed unmatched. Per the germline V gene, CDR1 is SGHTA and CDR2 is FQGTGA. The CDR3 length is 15 residues. In nucleotides, the CDR3 is TGTGCCAGCAGACCGTCAGACGGAGCGGGGGAGACCCAGTACTTC. This codes for CASRPSDGAGETQYF.

In DNA form, the CDR3 reads TGTGCCTGGAGTGCCTTAAGGACTAGCGGGAGTCAGTACTTC. Translated, it gives CAWSALRTSGSQYF. The chain recombines TRBV30 with TRBJ2-7; 13 bases match TRBD2. Germline CDR1 and CDR2: GTSNPN and SVGIG (reference sequence). The CDR3 extends over 14 amino acids. The junction had 7 bases not matched to a gene; V was cut back by 1 base and J by 10 bases.

This clone was detected once. This CDR3 is CAWSVSVAKNIQYF. The CDR3 bases are TGTGCCTGGAGTGTTTCGGTAGCCAAAAACATTCAGTACTTC. The chain couples TRBV30 to TRBJ2-4; D is ambiguous. With 0 bases removed from V and 0 bases from J, the gap between germline ends came to 6 bases. There are 14 residues in the CDR3. The germline V gene encodes CDR1 GTSNPN and CDR2 SVGIG (reference sequence). Supplemented by reference TRBV30 and TRBJ2-4, the full variable domain reads SQTIHQWPATLVQPVGSPLSLECTVEGTSNPNLYWYRQAAGRGLQLLFYSVGIGQISSEVPQNLSASRPQDRQFILSSKKLLLSDSGFYLCAWSVSVAKNIQYFGAGTRLSVL.

The V and J genes are TRBV15 and TRBJ2-7; D remains ambiguous. Trimming removed 0 bases from V and 3 bases from J, with 6 bases in between. Per germline, CDR1 LNHNV and CDR2 YYDKDF (reference sequence). This CDR3 spans 13 amino acids. The DNA for the CDR3 is TGTGCCACCAGCAGAGAACAGTTCTACGAGCAGTACTTC. It yields the protein CATSREQFYEQYF.

The chain couples TRBV7-2 to TRBJ2-5; TRBD2 matches 8 bases. This CDR3 comprises 17 residues. V shed 4 bases and J 5 bases; nucleotides not matched to a gene: 15. Germline assignment: CDR1 SGHTA and CDR2 FQGNSA. The CDR3 bases are TGTGCCAGCAGCTCCGGGCCCGCGGGAGGAGAGGGGGAGACCCAGTACTTC. This codes for CASSSGPAGGEGETQYF. Using reference TRBV7-2 and TRBJ2-5 for the parts outside the CDR3, the full variable domain is GAGVSQSPSNKVTEKGKDVELRCDPISGHTALYWYRQSLGQGLEFLIYFQGNSAPDKSGLPSDRFSAERTGGSVSTLTIQRTQQEDSAVYLCASSSGPAGGEGETQYFGPGTRLLVL.

A few counts support this clone. The chain joins TRBV12-5 to TRBJ1-4, with 9 bases matching TRBD1. With V trimmed by 8 bases and J by 8 bases, 12 bases remained unmatched. CDR3 length: 15 amino acids. Per germline, CDR1 LGHNT and CDR2 FRNRAP. The CDR3 region has the DNA TGTGCTAGTTGTAAACACGGGACAGGGCGGGAAAAACTGTTTTTT. It codes for CASCKHGTGREKLFF.

The V gene is TRBV27, the J gene TRBJ2-5, with D maybe TRBD1 (6 bases). The germline V gene encodes CDR1 MNHEY and CDR2 SMNVEV (reference sequence). CDR3 length: 14 amino acids. Trimming removed 2 bases at V and 5 bases at J, with 12 bases between. For the CDR3, the DNA is TGTGCCAGCAGTTTAACAGGGCTGGGGGAGACCCAGTACTTC. It encodes CASSLTGLGETQYF.

The chain employs TRBV27 and TRBJ1-1; 8 bases match TRBD1. Germline-derived CDR1 and CDR2 are MNHEY and SMNVEV (reference sequence). V shed 4 bases, J shed 3 bases, and the junction held 7 bases outside the gene matches. The CDR3 totals 15 residues. The CDR3 loop is CASSSRTGLDTEAFF. For the CDR3, the DNA is TGTGCCAGCAGTTCGAGGACAGGGTTGGACACTGAAGCTTTCTTT.

V and J are TRBV5-4 and TRBJ1-5; TRBD1 aligns across 7 bases. The J segment lost 2 bases and the V segment lost 4 bases, leaving 3 bases of the junction unmatched. Germline V gene lookup returns CDR1 SGHNT and CDR2 YYREEE (reference sequence). The CDR3 spans 14 residues. CDR3 residues: CASSMQGGNQPQHF. CDR3 DNA sequence: TGTGCCAGCAGCATGCAGGGGGGCAATCAGCCCCAGCATTTT.

This clone has more than one count but fewer than ten. J is TRBJ1-5 and V is TRBV6-1; 7 positions match TRBD1. V gave up 3 bases and J gave up 7 bases; unmatched junction bases: 12. The CDR3 extends over 16 amino acids. Germline V gene lookup returns CDR1 MNHNS and CDR2 SASEGT. CDR3 DNA sequence: TGTGCCAGCAGTGAGCAACCGGGACAGCTTAACCAGCCCCAGCATTTT. Its translation: CASSEQPGQLNQPQHF.

This chain uses TRBV28 with TRBJ2-3, with TRBD1 identical over 9 bases. The CDR3 is made up of 16 amino acids. The trim removed 4 bases at V and 5 bases at J, leaving 10 bases unmatched. Looked up from germline, CDR1 is MDHEN and CDR2 is SYDVKM. For the CDR3, the DNA is TGTGCCAGCAGTTCCGCCGGGACAGGGTTCGTAGATACGCAGTATTTT. Amino acid sequence: CASSSAGTGFVDTQYF.

The chain recombines TRBV7-6 with TRBJ1-1, with 9 bases fitting TRBD1. The V segment lost 5 bases and the J segment 10 bases; nucleotides outside the gene matches: 14. The CDR3 sequence is 15 residues long. CDR1 and CDR2 (germline): SGHVS, FNYEAQ. This CDR3 reads CASSGTADRGRGAFF. CDR3 coding DNA: TGTGCCAGCAGCGGGACTGCAGACAGGGGGAGAGGAGCTTTCTTT.